This entry features one TCR beta chain sequence. Allocation to cohorts depended on clinical history reported by the participants. TCRdb keeps only in-frame clones here, not all; method: immunoSEQ multiplex PCR. Among fewer than 400,000 clones listed, roughly 91% were seen once. This specimen comes from a study of blood T cell repertoires in COVID-19. The CDR3 totals 16 residues. In germline, CDR1 is WSHSY, CDR2 SAAADI. V shed 4 bases and J 1 base; nucleotides not matched to a gene: 5. The specimen sequenced was PBMCs or T cells enriched from blood (not recorded which). The gene calls are TRBV10-2 and TRBJ2-7; 12 nucleotides match TRBD2. This receptor was identified in a woman aged 30 to 39 who had recovered from COVID-19. CDR3 amino acids: CASSVRLAGESYEQYF. CDR3 bases: TGCGCCAGCAGTGTCAGACTAGCGGGAGAATCCTACGAGCAGTACTTC.